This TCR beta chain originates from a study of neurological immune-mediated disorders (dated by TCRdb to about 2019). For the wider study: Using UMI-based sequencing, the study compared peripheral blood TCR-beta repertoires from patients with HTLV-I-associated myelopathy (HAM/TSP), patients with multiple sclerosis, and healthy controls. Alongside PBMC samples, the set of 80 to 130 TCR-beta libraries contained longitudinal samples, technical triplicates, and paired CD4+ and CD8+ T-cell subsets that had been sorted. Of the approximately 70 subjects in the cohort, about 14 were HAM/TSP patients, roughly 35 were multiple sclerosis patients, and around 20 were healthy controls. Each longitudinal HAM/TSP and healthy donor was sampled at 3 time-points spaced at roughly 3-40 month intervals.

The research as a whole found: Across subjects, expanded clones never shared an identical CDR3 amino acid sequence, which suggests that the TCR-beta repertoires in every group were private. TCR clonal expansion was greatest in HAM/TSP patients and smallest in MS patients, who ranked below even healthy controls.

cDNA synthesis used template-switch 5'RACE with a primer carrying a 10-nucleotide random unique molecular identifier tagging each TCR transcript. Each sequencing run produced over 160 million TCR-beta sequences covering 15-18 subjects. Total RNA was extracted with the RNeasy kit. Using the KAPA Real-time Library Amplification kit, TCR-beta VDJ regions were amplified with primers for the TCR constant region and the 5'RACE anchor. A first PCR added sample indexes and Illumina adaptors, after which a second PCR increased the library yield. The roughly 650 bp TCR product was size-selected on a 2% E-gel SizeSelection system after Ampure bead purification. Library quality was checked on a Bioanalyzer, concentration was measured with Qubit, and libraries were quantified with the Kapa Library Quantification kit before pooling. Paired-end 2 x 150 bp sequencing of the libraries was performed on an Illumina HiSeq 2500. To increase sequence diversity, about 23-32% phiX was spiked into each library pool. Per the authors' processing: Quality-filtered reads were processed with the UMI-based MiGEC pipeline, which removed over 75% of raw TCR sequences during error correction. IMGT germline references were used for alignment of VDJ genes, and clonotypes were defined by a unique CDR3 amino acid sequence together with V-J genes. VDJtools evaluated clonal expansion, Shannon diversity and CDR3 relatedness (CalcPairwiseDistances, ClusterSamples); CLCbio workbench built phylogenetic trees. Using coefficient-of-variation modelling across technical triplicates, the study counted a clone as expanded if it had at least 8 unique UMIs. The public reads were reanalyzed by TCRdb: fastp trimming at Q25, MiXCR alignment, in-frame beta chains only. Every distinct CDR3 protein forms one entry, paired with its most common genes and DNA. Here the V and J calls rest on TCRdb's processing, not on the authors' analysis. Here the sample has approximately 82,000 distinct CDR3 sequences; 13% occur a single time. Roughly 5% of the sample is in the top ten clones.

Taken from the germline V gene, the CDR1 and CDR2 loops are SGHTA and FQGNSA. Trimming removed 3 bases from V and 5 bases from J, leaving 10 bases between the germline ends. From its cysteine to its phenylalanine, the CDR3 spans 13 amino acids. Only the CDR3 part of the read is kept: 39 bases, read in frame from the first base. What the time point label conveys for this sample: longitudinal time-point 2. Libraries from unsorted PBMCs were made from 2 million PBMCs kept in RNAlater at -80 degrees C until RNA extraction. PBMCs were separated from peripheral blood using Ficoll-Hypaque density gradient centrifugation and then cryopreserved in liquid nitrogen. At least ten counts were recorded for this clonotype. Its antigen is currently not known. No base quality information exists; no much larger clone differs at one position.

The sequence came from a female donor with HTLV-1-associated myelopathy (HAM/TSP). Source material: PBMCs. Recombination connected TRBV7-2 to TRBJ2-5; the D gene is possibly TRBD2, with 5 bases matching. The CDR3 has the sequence CASSFLPGETQYF. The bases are TGTGCCAGCAGCTTCTTACCGGGGGAGACCCAGTACTTC.